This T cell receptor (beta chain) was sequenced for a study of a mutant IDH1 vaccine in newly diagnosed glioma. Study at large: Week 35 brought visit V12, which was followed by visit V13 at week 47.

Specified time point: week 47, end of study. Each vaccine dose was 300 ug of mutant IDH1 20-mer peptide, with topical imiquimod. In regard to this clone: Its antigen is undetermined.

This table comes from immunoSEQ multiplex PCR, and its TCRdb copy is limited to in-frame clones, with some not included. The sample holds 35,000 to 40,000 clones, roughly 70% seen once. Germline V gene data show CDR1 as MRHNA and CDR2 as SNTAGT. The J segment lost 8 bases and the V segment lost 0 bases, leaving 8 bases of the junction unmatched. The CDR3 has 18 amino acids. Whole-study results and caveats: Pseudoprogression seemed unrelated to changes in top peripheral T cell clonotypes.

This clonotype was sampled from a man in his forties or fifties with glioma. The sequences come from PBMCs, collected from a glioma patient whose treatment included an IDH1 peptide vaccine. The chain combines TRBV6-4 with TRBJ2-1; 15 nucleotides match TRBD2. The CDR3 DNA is TGTGCCAGCAGTGACTCAGCCGGACTAGCGGGAGGGGTCGATGAGCAGTTCTTC. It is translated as CASSDSAGLAGGVDEQFF.